The clone carrying this T cell receptor (beta chain) was seen a few times. Its target is unknown. The source of the sample is a study of vaccination and CD4 T cells after COVID-19. On the study more broadly: Once diagnosed, patients had post-COVID samples drawn a median 101 days later (range 35 to 161). A CEFX pool, an HIV-1 Nef pool, or else no peptide went into the control cultures. Findings of the study overall: The authors studied relatively few convalescent patients and analyzed no early post-infection timepoints.

The CDR3 runs to 11 residues. Germline loops: CDR1 MNHEY, CDR2 SVGEGT. Deletions cut 5 bases from V and 6 bases from J, with 7 bases between. Described treatment: roughly 10-day PBMC culture with coronavirus spike peptide pools or control peptides (ViraFEST assay). Via ViraFEST, peptide pools expanded antigen-specific T cells before TCR sequencing. With the Oncomine TCR Beta short-read assay, DNA from cultured CD4+ T cells was sequenced. TCRdb ran MiXCR on the PCR reads and lists one entry per CDR3 protein. This sample yields about 10,000 distinct CDR3 sequences, of which around 30% are seen a single time; roughly 9.8% belongs to the top ten.

This rearrangement joins TRBV6-2 or TRBV6-3 to TRBJ1-1; D is unclear. This TCR was sampled from a human donor who had recovered from COVID-19. Material: CD4+ T cells from blood, cultured in vitro, obtained after SARS-CoV-2 vaccination. DNA of the CDR3: TGTGCCAGCAGTCGGACGGCTGAAGCTTTCTTT. Translating it yields CASSRTAEAFF.